The 8 T cell receptor beta chains in this list originate from one sample, sequenced in a study of human T cells and chemical hapten exposure (dated by TCRdb to about 2021). The time point tag for this specimen amounts to: patch test 2, 6 weeks after DPC sensitization. Read against the paper, the sample's treatment or condition label means: therapeutic diphenylcyclopropenone sensitization with weekly scalp DPC. The library came from RACE. Data came from a NextSeq 500. The public reads were reanalyzed by TCRdb: fastp trimming at Q25, MiXCR alignment, in-frame beta chains only. Each record represents a unique CDR3 protein, reported with the most common genes and DNA among its rows. The sample table holds about 96,000 distinct CDR3 sequences, of which about 9.6% were seen once. Approximately 2% of the sample is held by the ten biggest clonotypes. Specimen: whole blood, collected in connection with sensitization to the hapten diphenylcyclopropenone (DPC). Receptors originate from a woman aged 40 to 50 with alopecia areata. Some clones in this sample may be carry-over from other donors' samples.

This rearrangement joins TRBV7-2 to TRBJ2-1; D is ambiguous. This CDR3 spans 16 amino acids. Trimming stripped 2 bases from V and 2 bases from J, with 13 bases between. Germline values: CDR1 SGHTA, CDR2 FQGNSA. CDR3 sequence: CASSLRWSAPYNEQFF. The CDR3 coding sequence is TGTGCCAGCAGCTTACGTTGGAGCGCCCCCTACAATGAGCAGTTCTTC.

The chain employs TRBV7-8 and TRBJ2-4; TRBD2 might be the D (6 bases). The CDR3 extends over 16 amino acids. V lost 0 bases, J lost 3 bases, and 12 bases lay in between. Germline V gives CDR1 SGHVS, CDR2 FQNEAQ. CDR3 nucleotides: TGTGCCAGCAGCTTAGCCGGGGGTCTGGTCAAAAACATTCAGTACTTC. Translated, it gives CASSLAGGLVKNIQYF.

The chain links TRBV12-3 or TRBV12-4 to TRBJ2-2, with D perhaps being TRBD1 or TRBD2 (5 bases each). This CDR3 is 15 amino acids long. V gave up 5 bases and J gave up 6 bases, with 16 bases separating them. CDR3 nucleotides: TGTGCCAGCAGTGCCGGGACCACTGCTGCCGGGGAGCTGTTTTTT. This sequence encodes CASSAGTTAAGELFF.

This clonotype was counted at least ten times. This rearrangement joins TRBV28 to TRBJ1-6; tentatively, D is TRBD1 (6 bases). This CDR3 has 15 residues. Germline values: CDR1 MDHEN, CDR2 SYDVKM. Trimming cost V 2 bases and J 5 bases, with 10 bases left between them. CDR3 nucleotide sequence: TGTGCCAGCAGTTTACCCCAGGGGCATAATTCACCCCTCCACTTT. Translation gives CASSLPQGHNSPLHF.

This clonotype was recorded only once. This chain connects TRBV6-2 or TRBV6-3 to TRBJ2-1; no clear D gene. V lost 6 bases and J 10 bases, leaving 10 bases between the germline ends. Germline V gives CDR1 MNHEY, CDR2 SVGEGT. The CDR3 is 11 amino acids. CDR3 bases: TGTGCCAGCAGCCGCTCTTGGGAGCAGTTCTTC. It is translated as CASSRSWEQFF.

In this sample, this clonotype turned up a few times. The J gene is TRBJ2-1, the V gene TRBV7-3, with 12 bases matching TRBD1. This CDR3 region has 16 residues. CDR1 and CDR2 (germline): SGHTA, FQGTGA. The J segment lost 8 bases and the V segment lost 5 bases, leaving 10 bases of the junction unmatched. The CDR3 DNA follows: TGTGCCAGCAGCCAGACCGGGGACAGGGGGCTGGATGAGCAGTTCTTC. Translating it yields CASSQTGDRGLDEQFF.

This clonotype was recorded many times. V gene TRBV27 combines with J gene TRBJ1-2; D remains unclear. Germline CDR1 MNHEY, CDR2 SMNVEV (reference sequence). The CDR3 contains 13 residues. V was trimmed by 4 bases and J by 0 bases, leaving 6 bases between them. The CDR3 sequence is CASSSTTNYGYTF. In DNA, the CDR3 is TGTGCCAGCAGTTCCACCACTAACTATGGCTACACCTTC.

This clonotype was picked up a small number of times. The chain is built from TRBV28 and TRBJ2-3, with 10 positions matching TRBD2. This CDR3 has 17 residues. The germline V gene encodes CDR1 MDHEN and CDR2 SYDVKM. V gave up 5 bases and J gave up 2 bases; unmatched junction bases: 10. The CDR3 DNA sequence: TGTGCCAGCAGTACCCCTTCAGCGGGAGGGCCCACAGATACGCAGTATTTT. This translates into CASSTPSAGGPTDTQYF.